Below, 4 T cell receptor beta chains from the same sample are listed, as sequenced in a study of human T cells and chemical hapten exposure. TCRdb reprocessed the RACE reads via MiXCR and lists one record per CDR3 protein. The sample yields over 300,000 distinct CDR3 sequences, more than 4.5% seen once. Time point denoted: pre-sensitization, week 0. The sample's treatment: therapeutic diphenylcyclopropenone sensitization with weekly scalp DPC. Here the sequenced sample was whole blood, taken in connection with sensitization to the hapten diphenylcyclopropenone (DPC). These receptors all come from a woman aged 45 to 65 with alopecia areata. Some clones in this sample may be carry-over from other donors' samples.

The table lists this clonotype with many counts. V gene TRBV7-9 combines with J gene TRBJ1-5; D is unresolved. CDR1 and CDR2 (germline): SEHNR, FQNEAQ (reference sequence). The CDR3 totals 12 residues. V was pared by 4 bases and J by 4 bases, with 5 bases between. CDR3 amino acids: CASSSDNQPQHF. CDR3 coding DNA: TGTGCCAGCAGCTCAGATAATCAGCCCCAGCATTTT.

V gene TRBV6-6 combines with J gene TRBJ1-4, with a possible D match to TRBD1 (6 bases). This CDR3 is built from 17 residues. The germline V gene has CDR1 MNHNY and CDR2 SVGAGI (reference sequence). V dropped 10 bases and J dropped 0 bases, with 21 bases sitting between them. This CDR3 reads CATRPRGGGSTNEKLFF. In DNA, the CDR3 is TGTGCCACCCGGCCGAGAGGAGGGGGATCAACTAATGAAAAACTGTTTTTT.

This CDR3 is CASSSSTGGEQYF. CDR3 nucleotides: TGTGCCAGCAGCTCCTCGACAGGAGGAGAGCAGTACTTC. The J gene is TRBJ2-7, the V gene TRBV11-2, with a tentative D call TRBD1 (6 bases). The CDR3 sequence is 13 residues long. Trimming removed 4 bases at V and 7 bases at J, with 14 bases between. Germline CDR1 reads SGHAT; CDR2 reads FQNNGV.

As regards this clonotype: An end of the junction differs from the germline gene, which may be a read error. The chain recombines TRBV11-2 with TRBJ2-4; D is ambiguous. CDR1 is SGHAT, CDR2 FQNNGV, per germline. CDR3 length: 13 residues. The CDR3 DNA reads as TGTGCCAGCAGCTTAGACCGGACCCCTTTCCTGAACTTC. It yields the protein CASSLDRTPFLNF. The entire variable domain, with the rest obtained from reference TRBV11-2 and TRBJ2-4, is as follows: EAGVAQSPRYKIIEKRQSVAFWCNPISGHATLYWYQQILGQGPKLLIQFQNNGVVDDSQLPKDRFSAERLKGVDSTLKIQPAKLEDSAVYLCASSLDRTPFLNFGAGTRLSVL.